Listed below are T cell receptor beta chains from one sample, sequenced in a study of T cell changes during pregnancy in multiple sclerosis. Sequencing was performed with immunoSEQ multiplex PCR; in TCRdb, only in-frame clones are kept and a portion is missing. The sample lists over 80,000 clones, 75% to 95% occurring once. The sample was peripheral blood, taken in the second trimester of pregnancy. These TCRs come from a female donor in good health, enrolled as a control in a pregnancy study. Both conserved end residues are trimmed from each CDR3.

J gene	V gene	CDR3 protein
TRBJ1-2	TRBV6-1	ASRNEDYGYT
TRBJ2-2	TRBV7-8	ASSLDRNTGELF
TRBJ1-5	TRBV4-1	ASSQGRESFYSNQPQH
TRBJ1-2	TRBV27	ASSLGAGGGYT
TRBJ1-2	TRBV14	ASSQARGLGYT
TRBJ1-1	TRBV5-4	ASESGIGNTEAF
TRBJ2-3	TRBV6-5	ASRDTMRDTQY
TRBJ1-1	TRBV5-1	ASSLAGIEAF
TRBJ1-2	TRBV5-6	ASSLAGWGGYT
TRBJ1-1	TRBV10-1	ASCPILTGRNGTEAF
TRBJ2-7	TRBV29-1	SARGGDRGPYEQY
TRBJ2-6	TRBV10-3	AISEQGGSGANVLT
TRBJ2-6	TRBV6-1	ASGDRAPGANVLT
TRBJ2-1	TRBV19	ASSIGLAGEGREQF
TRBJ2-7	TRBV5-1	ASSPVTGYEQY
TRBJ1-5	TRBV10-2	ASSSWDRGSNQPQH
TRBJ2-7	TRBV2	ASRGWGGSEQY
TRBJ2-7	TRBV19	ASRDRGHYEQY
TRBJ2-3	TRBV7-2	ASSLNGGGVVTDTQY
TRBJ2-1	TRBV9	ASSASGTSGEQF
TRBJ2-7	TRBV7-6	ASSLAAGYEQY
TRBJ1-1	TRBV25-1	ASSELFSDRGYTEAF
TRBJ1-1	TRBV4-2	ASSQDWGTGSTEAF
TRBJ2-7	TRBV13	ASSLGRGRASVSLEQY
TRBJ2-1	TRBV5-8	ASSFGQRFEQF
TRBJ1-1	TRBV9	ASSKWDIRNTEAF
TRBJ2-2	TRBV30	AWGKGRADTGELF
TRBJ2-3	TRBV28	ASSELVGADTQY
TRBJ1-2	TRBV5-1	ASSRDRDALRQANYGYT
TRBJ1-2	TRBV7-6	ASKGGDYGYT
TRBJ2-5	TRBV11-2	ASSFPGGETQY
TRBJ2-2	TRBV18	ASSLGLAGPNTGELF
TRBJ2-1	TRBV5-1	ASSSYNEQF
TRBJ1-5	TRBV19	ASSIAQGASSNQPQH
TRBJ1-6	TRBV27	ASSFAGSLNSYNSPLH